This TCR beta chain was identified during a study of glioma-infiltrating T cells. Study-wide points: Above-expected tissue-blood divergence occurred in all gliomas, most in low-grade ones.

TCR alpha and beta CDR3 regions were amplified from RNA using iRepertoire nested multiplex PCR. Each CDR3 protein is one row after TCRdb ran MiXCR on the multiplex PCR reads. The data hold some 99,000 distinct CDR3 sequences, with less than 30% observed a single time. Germline V CDR1 and CDR2: DFQATT, SNEGSKA (reference sequence). The length of the CDR3 is 12 residues. Concerning this clonotype itself: Its antigen is unidentified. Mismatch with germline at one junction end may stem from a read error.

Material for sequencing was glioma tissue, nonneoplastic brain tissue, or PBMCs (not recorded which). The TCR sequence derives from a human donor with low-grade glioma or glioblastoma, undergoing nonglioma brain surgery, or in good health (not recorded which). The gene calls are TRBV20-1 and TRBJ2-5; no clear D gene. DNA of the CDR3: TGCAGTGCTAGAGTACCATCGCAGACTCAGTACTTC. It specifies CSARVPSQTQYF.